This T cell receptor (beta chain) was captured by sequencing in a study of T cell responses to AZD1222 COVID-19 vaccine (dated by TCRdb to about 2021). Regarding the complete study: TCR sequencing covered 230 to 250 trial participants: 200 to 220 given two doses of AZD1222 and 26 given two doses of MenACWY control vaccine. Trial participants were enrolled by age into 18-55, 56-69 and 70-plus year subgroups, with around 150, 28 and 57 TCR-sequenced participants respectively. The paper's findings and limits, for the study overall: The 56-69-year group was small, and its depth increase did not reach significance, likely because of low power. Only five or six AZD1222 recipients were SARS-CoV-2 seropositive at baseline, limiting conclusions about previously exposed vaccinees. A significant rise in spike-specific TCR breadth and depth was observed after two AZD1222 doses relative to day 0 and relative to MenACWY recipients. No day 14 peak-response samples were available, so repertoires were characterized only after the peak T cell response. Vaccine-associated CD4 TCRs spanned the whole spike protein, with dominant responses in regions 160-218 and 743-854. Epitopes outside the regions mutated in the B.1.351 and B.1.1.7 variants were reportedly recognized by nearly half of the unique spike-specific TCRs. Participants were mostly white British and included more females than males, and it was suggested by the authors that clonal diversity may have been underestimated.

The label giving this sample's time point can be read as: about 28 days (+/-7) after the second vaccine dose. Because spike-specific TCR depth and breadth did not differ between the two schedules, AZD1222 recipients who got a second dose at roughly 4 weeks were pooled with those who got a second dose at roughly 12 weeks. The vaccinee samples were drawn from two UK trials, COV001 and COV002, one of which was a single-blind randomized controlled phase 2/3 trial testing AZD1222 (ChAdOx1 nCoV-19) in healthy adults. For TCRbeta chain sequencing, PBMC samples from trial participants were taken at day 0 and at day 28 after the second dose. The CDR3 regions of human TCRbeta chains were subjected to immunosequencing. The paper's processing steps were these. TCRs in the repertoires were compared against a reference library of SARS-CoV-2-specific TCRs that had been generated with the MIRA antigen-specificity platform. Breadth was defined as the fraction of unique TCRs that were SARS-CoV-2-associated. Depth was defined as the fraction of total T cells that were SARS-CoV-2-associated. Using the MIRA data, each spike-specific TCR was mapped to the spike region that the TCR reacts to and placed in a CD4 or CD8 class. Log10-transformed breadth and depth values were compared by one-way ANOVA with Sidak's multiple comparisons tests. TCRdb limited this immuneACCESS table to in-frame rearrangements with V and J called. A share of clones is missing; checked studies link under half to unresolved V genes, and the rest is unexplained. V and J calls and clone size come straight from that table; D and trimming were deduced from the DNA. The sample contains approximately 82,000 clones, more than 85% of them found a single time. The ten largest make up roughly 3.1% of the sample.

In the case of this clone: Its antigen specificity is not known. Base qualities are not provided; no much larger clone lies one nucleotide away.

Sequenced material: peripheral blood, taken 28 days after the second AZD1222 dose. The TCR sequence derives from an adult who received the AZD1222 COVID-19 vaccine.

The CDR3 region has the sequence CASSIVGTVRTF. In nucleotides, the sequence is TGTGCCAGTAGTATAGTAGGAACGGTTCGCACCTTC. The chain was built from TRBV19 and TRBJ1-2; no D gene can be assigned with confidence. Its CDR3 holds 12 amino acids, cysteine through phenylalanine. The DNA shown is the 36-base CDR3, in frame from base 1. V is shortened by 1 base, J by 13 bases, and the region joining them spans 13 bases. Based on the germline V gene (reference sequence), the CDR1 and CDR2 sequences are LNHDA and SQIVND.